These T cell receptor beta chains were read from a single sample in a study of blood T cell repertoires in COVID-19. Measured with immunoSEQ multiplex PCR; TCRdb has only the in-frame clones, and not every one. The data show 350,000 to 400,000 clones, with roughly 90% seen just once and just over 0.85% held by the top ten. Sequenced: PBMCs or T cells enriched from blood (not recorded which). All receptors derive from a woman between 40 and 55 years old who had been exposed to COVID-19. The CDR3 runs from the conserved cysteine through the conserved F or W. The order of the fields is J gene, D gene, V gene, clone size, CDR3 DNA, CDR3 protein. A D gene is named only where the DNA matches it firmly. The size entry is marked missing in some rows and otherwise reads once, few, many or a size class.

TRBJ2-7	TRBD2	TRBV6-5	NA	TGTGCCAGCAGTTACTACGGGGGGGAGCAGTACTTC	CASSYYGGEQYF
TRBJ2-7	NA	TRBV7-3	NA	TGTGCCAGCAGCTCCTATCCATCGGACAGCTCCTACGAGCAGTACTTC	CASSSYPSDSSYEQYF
TRBJ1-1	NA	TRBV30	NA	TGTGCCTGGAGTGTACGGGGAGGGTACACTGAAGCTTTCTTT	CAWSVRGGYTEAFF
TRBJ1-4	NA	TRBV5-1	NA	TGCGCCAGCTGCTGGTCACTAAATGAAAAACTGTTTTTT	CASCWSLNEKLFF
TRBJ2-1	TRBD2	TRBV19	NA	TGTGCCAGTAGACAGCGGGAGGTCAATGAGCAGTTCTTC	CASRQREVNEQFF
TRBJ2-3	NA	TRBV10-1	NA	TGCGCCAGCAGTGCCGGACGGGGGTTAACAGATACGCAGTATTTT	CASSAGRGLTDTQYF
TRBJ1-2	NA	TRBV11-3	NA	TGTGCCAGCAGCCCGAGGGGGAACTATGGCTACACCTTC	CASSPRGNYGYTF
TRBJ1-5	NA	TRBV19	NA	TGTGCCAGTAGTCGACAGAGCCTTAGCAATCAGCCCCAGCATTTT	CASSRQSLSNQPQHF
TRBJ1-3	NA	TRBV4-3	NA	TGCGCCAGCAGCCAAGTTCGGGAAAGTGGAAACACCATATATTTT	CASSQVRESGNTIYF
TRBJ2-7	TRBD1	TRBV19	NA	TGTGCCAGTAACAACCCCGGGACAGGGACCTACGAGCAGTACTTC	CASNNPGTGTYEQYF
TRBJ1-1	TRBD1	TRBV10-1	once	TGCGCCAGCAGTGAACAGGGGGACACTGAAGCTTTCTTT	CASSEQGDTEAFF
TRBJ2-5	TRBD2	TRBV11-3	once	TGTGCCAGCAGCTCGGGACTAGCGGGGGGGCGGCGAGAGACCCAGTACTTC	CASSSGLAGGRRETQYF
TRBJ2-2	TRBD2	TRBV11-2	NA	TGTGCCAGCAGCACAATCTCAGCGGGGGCGAACACCGGGGAGCTGTTTTTT	CASSTISAGANTGELFF
TRBJ2-1	TRBD2	TRBV28	NA	TGTGCCAGCAGTAAAGGGACTAGCGGGAGCAATGAGCAGTTCTTC	CASSKGTSGSNEQFF
TRBJ1-1	NA	TRBV27	NA	TGTGCCAGCAGTTTTCGTCAGGGGAACACTGAAGCTTTCTTT	CASSFRQGNTEAFF
TRBJ1-6	NA	TRBV19	NA	TGTGCCAGTAGTACCAGGAATTCACCCCTCCACTTT	CASSTRNSPLHF
TRBJ2-2	TRBD2	TRBV10-2	once	TGCGCCACTAGCGGGAAGACCGGGGAGCTGTTTTTT	CATSGKTGELFF
TRBJ1-1	TRBD1	TRBV30	NA	TGTGCCTGGGACAGGGGAGCGAACACTGAAGCTTTCTTT	CAWDRGANTEAFF
TRBJ2-2	TRBD2	TRBV7-8	NA	TGTGCCAGCAGCTTCCAGCGGGGAGACACCGGGGAGCTGTTTTTT	CASSFQRGDTGELFF
TRBJ2-2	TRBD2	TRBV6-4	NA	TGTGCCAGCAGTGAACTAGCGGCTACCGGGGAGCTGTTTTTT	CASSELAATGELFF
TRBJ1-1	TRBD1	TRBV9	NA	TGTGCCAGCAGCCCTCGGGACAGGGAAACTGAAGCTTTCTTT	CASSPRDRETEAFF
TRBJ2-7	NA	TRBV19	NA	TGTGCCAGTAAGAAGAGCGACCGCGCCTACGAGCAGTACTTC	CASKKSDRAYEQYF
TRBJ1-2	TRBD1	TRBV19	once	TGTGCCAGTAGTTTCACAGGGGTCTCCTATGGCTACACCTTC	CASSFTGVSYGYTF
TRBJ1-2	NA	TRBV5-1	NA	TGCGCCAGCAGCTCCTACAGTCAGGGCTATGGCTACACCTTC	CASSSYSQGYGYTF
TRBJ1-5	TRBD1	TRBV19	NA	TGTGCCAGTAGTCTCCAGGGGGCCCGTGCATCACCCCAGCATTTT	CASSLQGARASPQHF
TRBJ2-1	TRBD2	TRBV5-1	NA	TGCGCCAGCAGCTTGGCGCGGGGGGGTGAGGAGCAGTTCTTC	CASSLARGGEEQFF